This passage covers 6 T cell receptor beta chains from one sample sequenced in a study of blood T cell repertoires in COVID-19. Generated by immunoSEQ multiplex PCR, the TCRdb table keeps only in-frame clones and is missing some. The sample carries about 21,000 clones, roughly 91% recorded once. What was sequenced was peripheral blood. Every receptor here comes from a man between 65 and 85 years old with active COVID-19.

The chain carries TRBV7-9 and TRBJ2-1; 10 positions match TRBD2. Trimming at V came to 4 bases and at J to 2 bases, leaving 2 bases not matched to a gene. The length of the CDR3 is 15 residues. Germline V gives CDR1 SEHNR, CDR2 FQNEAQ (reference sequence). CDR3 nucleotide sequence: TGTGCCAGCAGCTCAAGCGGGAGGGCCTACAATGAGCAGTTCTTC. Protein: CASSSSGRAYNEQFF.

This chain uses TRBV3-1 (or the pseudogene TRBV3-2) with TRBJ1-1, with D tentatively TRBD1 (5 bases). The CDR3 has 16 residues. Germline-derived CDR1 and CDR2 are LGHDT and YNNKEL (reference sequence). The V and J ends lost 0 bases and 1 base respectively, with 12 bases between them. The DNA of the CDR3 is TGTGCCAGCAGCCAAGACGAAGGGGCTCGGAACACTGAAGCTTTCTTT. It translates to CASSQDEGARNTEAFF.

The chain recombines TRBV5-1 with TRBJ2-1, with 7 bases matching TRBD2. The CDR3 has 15 residues. Looked up from germline, CDR1 is SGHRS and CDR2 is YFSETQ. Trimming removed 7 bases from V and 7 bases from J; junction bases left unmatched: 14. The CDR3 DNA reads TGCGCCAGCTCTCGTGAGGCGGGAGCGACAAATGAGCAGTTCTTC. Protein: CASSREAGATNEQFF. Supplemented by reference TRBV5-1 and TRBJ2-1, the full variable domain reads KAGVTQTPRYLIKTRGQQVTLSCSPISGHRSVSWYQQTPGQGLQFLFEYFSETQRNKGNFPGRFSGRQFSNSRSEMNVSTLELGDSALYLCASSREAGATNEQFFGPGTRLTVL.

V gene TRBV2 combines with J gene TRBJ1-2; 8 bases align to TRBD1. Trimming removed 6 bases from V and 6 bases from J; junction bases left unmatched: 15. The germline CDR1 and CDR2 sequences are SNHLY and FYNNEI. The length of the CDR3 is 16 residues. The CDR3 region has the DNA TGTGCCAGCAGCCCCGTGGACAGGGCGGTTGGAGATGGCTACACCTTC. It specifies CASSPVDRAVGDGYTF.

V usage is TRBV5-3 and J usage is TRBJ2-2; 8 nucleotides agree with TRBD2. TRBV5-3 is known as an ORF, though its function is uncertain. The CDR3 is 16 residues long. The J segment lost 2 bases and the V segment lost 4 bases, leaving 7 bases of the junction unmatched. CDR3 protein: CARSLSGGPNTGELFF. The CDR3 DNA reads TGTGCCAGAAGCCTAAGCGGGGGTCCTAACACCGGGGAGCTGTTTTTT.

The chain links TRBV5-4 to TRBJ2-7, with D possibly matching TRBD1 (6 bases). This CDR3 comprises 14 residues. V shed 4 bases and J shed 7 bases, with 18 bases lying between them. Germline values: CDR1 SGHNT, CDR2 YYREEE (reference sequence). The CDR3 nucleotides read TGTGCCAGCAGCGGACAGACAGGAGCTAGGGAGCAGTACTTC. Protein: CASSGQTGAREQYF.